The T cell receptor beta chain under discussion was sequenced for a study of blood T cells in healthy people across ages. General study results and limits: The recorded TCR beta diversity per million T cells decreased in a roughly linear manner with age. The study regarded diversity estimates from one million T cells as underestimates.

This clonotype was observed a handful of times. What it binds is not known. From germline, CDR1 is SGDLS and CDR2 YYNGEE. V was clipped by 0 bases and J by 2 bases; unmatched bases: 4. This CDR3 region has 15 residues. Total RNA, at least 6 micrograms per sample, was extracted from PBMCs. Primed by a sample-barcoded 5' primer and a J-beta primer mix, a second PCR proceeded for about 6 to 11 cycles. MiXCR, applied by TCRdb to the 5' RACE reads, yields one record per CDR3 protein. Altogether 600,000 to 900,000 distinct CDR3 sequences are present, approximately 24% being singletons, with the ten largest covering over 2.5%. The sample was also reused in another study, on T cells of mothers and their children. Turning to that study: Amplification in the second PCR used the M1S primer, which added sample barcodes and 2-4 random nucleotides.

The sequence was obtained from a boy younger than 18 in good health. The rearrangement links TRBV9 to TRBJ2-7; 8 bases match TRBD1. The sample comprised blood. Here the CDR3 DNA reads TGTGCCAGCAGCGTAGGGGACAGGCCACCCTACGAGCAGTACTTC. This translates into CASSVGDRPPYEQYF.